Listed below are T cell receptor beta chains from one sample, sequenced in a study of T cell responses to AZD1222 COVID-19 vaccine. Here immunoSEQ multiplex PCR was the method, and the copy in TCRdb shows in-frame clones only, minus some. The table includes about 160,000 clones, more than 75% detected once. The sample in question was peripheral blood, obtained 28 days after the second AZD1222 dose. The receptors originated from an adult who received the AZD1222 COVID-19 vaccine. CDR3s include the opening cysteine and the closing phenylalanine or tryptophan. Each record gives: J gene, D gene, clone size, V gene, CDR3 protein, CDR3 DNA. D genes are given only for firm matches. Clone size, where shown, is once, few, many, or a class for clones that have expanded.

TRBJ1-5 | - | few | TRBV7-2 | CASSLVAVSNQPQHF | TGTGCCAGCAGCTTAGTAGCCGTTAGCAATCAGCCCCAGCATTTT
TRBJ1-3 | - | few | TRBV12-5 | CASAPGPTQTDTIYF | TGTGCTAGTGCCCCCGGGCCCACTCAGACGGACACCATATATTTT
TRBJ2-7 | TRBD1 | - | TRBV23-1 | CASSQGGTGGNLDEQYF | TGCGCCAGCAGTCAAGGGGGGACAGGGGGAAATCTAGACGAGCAGTACTTC
TRBJ1-5 | - | - | TRBV27 | CASSLTYGPQHF | TGTGCCAGCAGTCTTACATACGGGCCCCAGCATTTT
TRBJ1-4 | - | once | TRBV7-9 | CASRQNADAGVESEKLFF | TGTGCCAGCAGACAAAATGCCGACGCGGGCGTTGAGAGTGAAAAACTGTTTTTT
TRBJ2-7 | - | few | TRBV11-2 | CASSLIIGSSYEQYF | TGTGCCAGCAGCTTAATTATAGGGTCGTCCTACGAGCAGTACTTC
TRBJ2-2 | TRBD1 | - | TRBV7-9 | CASRYRGRDTGELFF | TGTGCCAGCAGGTACAGGGGGAGAGACACCGGGGAGCTGTTTTTT
TRBJ1-6 | TRBD1 | - | TRBV11-2 | CASSWGQLNSPLHF | TGTGCCAGCAGCTGGGGACAGTTAAATTCACCCCTCCACTTT
TRBJ2-2 | - | - | TRBV19 | CARRSAGELFF | TGTGCCCGCAGGTCCGCCGGGGAGCTGTTTTTT
TRBJ1-3 | TRBD1 | - | TRBV6-6 | CASSRNGQGAGGNTIYF | TGTGCCAGCAGTCGGAACGGACAGGGGGCAGGTGGAAACACCATATATTTT
TRBJ2-3 | TRBD2 | - | TRBV6-5 | CASSYFGGEQDTQYF | TGTGCCAGCAGTTACTTCGGGGGGGAGCAAGATACGCAGTATTTT
TRBJ2-1 | TRBD1 | - | TRBV5-4 | CASSSTGTGTDEQFF | TGTGCCAGCAGCTCCACCGGGACAGGGACCGATGAGCAGTTCTTC
TRBJ2-6 | - | - | TRBV24-1 | CATSDSGSGANVLTF | TGTGCCACCAGTGATTCCGGCTCTGGGGCCAACGTCCTGACTTTC
TRBJ1-3 | - | once | TRBV6-6 | CASSSDRLFLLSSGNTIYF | TGTGCCAGCAGCTCGGACAGACTCTTTCTCCTGAGCTCTGGAAACACCATATATTTT
TRBJ1-1 | - | - | TRBV27 | CASSLQGGSEAFF | TGTGCCAGCAGTTTACAGGGAGGATCTGAAGCTTTCTTT
TRBJ2-5 | TRBD2 | - | TRBV5-1 | CASSLGLASGGEETQYF | TGCGCCAGCAGCTTGGGCCTCGCTAGCGGGGGAGAAGAGACCCAGTACTTC
TRBJ1-1 | TRBD1 | - | TRBV20-1 | CSASSGTGTTEAFF | TGCAGTGCTAGTTCCGGGACAGGAACCACTGAAGCTTTCTTT
TRBJ1-6 | - | - | TRBV6-4 | CASSDSGGNYNSPLHF | TGTGCCAGCAGTGACTCGGGGGGAAATTATAATTCACCCCTCCACTTT
TRBJ2-5 | - | - | TRBV5-6 | CASSWQIGGQETQYF | TGTGCCAGCAGCTGGCAAATCGGCGGACAAGAGACCCAGTACTTC
TRBJ1-1 | - | - | TRBV6-6 | CASSRSGYTEAFF | TGTGCCAGCAGCCGATCGGGGTACACTGAAGCTTTCTTT
TRBJ2-2 | TRBD2 | - | TRBV2 | CASRPHLWTSGGQRAGELFF | TGTGCCAGCAGGCCCCACTTGTGGACTAGCGGGGGGCAAAGGGCCGGGGAGCTGTTTTTT
TRBJ2-5 | TRBD2 | - | TRBV6-2/TRBV6-3 | CASSYSISGGLETQYF | TGTGCCAGCAGTTACTCGATCAGCGGGGGCCTAGAGACCCAGTACTTC
TRBJ2-3 | TRBD1 | - | TRBV7-9 | CASRQQGQTDTQYF | TGTGCCAGCAGACAACAGGGGCAAACAGATACGCAGTATTTT
TRBJ2-3 | TRBD2 | - | TRBV6-6 | CASSLTSGEGTDTQYF | TGTGCCAGCAGTCTAACTAGCGGGGAGGGCACAGATACGCAGTATTTT
TRBJ2-7 | - | - | TRBV11-1 | CASSLVEGGSEQYF | TGTGCCAGCAGCTTAGTTGAGGGGGGCTCCGAGCAGTACTTC
TRBJ1-2 | TRBD1 | few | TRBV9 | CASSVLGQGGPRGGYTF | TGTGCCAGCAGCGTACTGGGACAGGGTGGTCCAAGGGGTGGCTACACCTTC
TRBJ2-7 | TRBD1 | - | TRBV6-5 | CASRTGSSYEQYF | TGTGCCAGTAGGACAGGGAGCTCCTACGAGCAGTACTTC
TRBJ1-6 | - | - | TRBV3-1/TRBV3-2 | CASSQGRANSPLHF | TGTGCCAGCAGCCAAGGCCGGGCGAATTCACCCCTCCACTTT
TRBJ1-2 | TRBD1 | - | TRBV5-1 | CASHRTGELNYGYTF | TGCGCCAGCCACCGGACAGGCGAATTGAACTATGGCTACACCTTC
TRBJ1-1 | TRBD1 | - | TRBV5-6 | CASSLFQGGWNTEAFF | TGTGCCAGCAGCTTGTTCCAGGGGGGCTGGAACACTGAAGCTTTCTTT
TRBJ2-2 | - | - | TRBV28 | CASSLELNTGELFF | TGTGCCAGCAGTCTGGAGCTAAACACCGGGGAGCTGTTTTTT